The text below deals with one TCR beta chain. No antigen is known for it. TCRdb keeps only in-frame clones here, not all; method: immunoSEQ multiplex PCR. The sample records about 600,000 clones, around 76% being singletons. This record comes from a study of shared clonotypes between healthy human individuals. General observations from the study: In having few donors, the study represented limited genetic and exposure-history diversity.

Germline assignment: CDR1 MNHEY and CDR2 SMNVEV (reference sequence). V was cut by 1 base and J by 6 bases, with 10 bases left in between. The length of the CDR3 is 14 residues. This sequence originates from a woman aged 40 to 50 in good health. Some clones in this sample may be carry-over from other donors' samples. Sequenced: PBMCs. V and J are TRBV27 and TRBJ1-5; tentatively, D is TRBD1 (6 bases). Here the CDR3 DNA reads TGTGCCAGCAGTTTATATAGGGGGGGTCAGCCCCAGCATTTT. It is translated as CASSLYRGGQPQHF.